These 23 T cell receptor beta chains came from one sample sequenced in a study of identical twins. One entry per CDR3 protein, called by TCRdb with MiXCR from the 5' RACE reads. The data show around 570,000 distinct CDR3 sequences, approximately 9.6% seen once. This sample also appeared in a second study, on yellow fever vaccine responses in identical twins.

The sequencing sample was made of PBMCs. The receptor source for this set is a woman aged 18-29 years in good health.

The chain combines TRBV10-1 with TRBJ1-5; tentative D call: TRBD1 (5 bases). Germline V CDR1 and CDR2: WNHNN, SYGVQD (reference sequence). V gave up 6 bases and J gave up 7 bases, with 10 bases separating them. The CDR3 has 12 residues. The chain's CDR3 is CASRDPGQPQHF. The DNA for the CDR3 is TGCGCCAGCAGGGACCCAGGGCAGCCCCAGCATTTT.

This clonotype was observed a few times. V is TRBV4-3 and J is TRBJ2-5; 8 nucleotides match TRBD2. V was clipped by 0 bases and J by 5 bases; unmatched bases: 8. The CDR3 length is 16 residues. The germline CDR1 and CDR2 sequences are LGHNA and YSLEER. CDR3 in DNA: TGCGCCAGCAGCCAAGATGTGGCGGGAGGTCGGGAGACCCAGTACTTC. Its translation: CASSQDVAGGRETQYF.

The genes are TRBV20-1 and TRBJ2-7; no clear D. V lost 5 bases and J 2 bases, leaving 10 bases between the germline ends. The CDR3 runs 12 residues. Germline V gene sequence: CDR1 DFQATT, CDR2 SNEGSKA (reference sequence). The CDR3, as DNA: TGCAGTGCTCCGGACGCTACCTACGAGCAGTACTTC. Residues: CSAPDATYEQYF.

The chain's CDR3 is CASSPQDRAGNQPQHF. DNA of the CDR3: TGTGCCAGCTCACCACAGGACAGGGCGGGAAATCAGCCCCAGCATTTT. The chain combines TRBV18 with TRBJ1-5, with 8 nucleotides matching TRBD1. CDR1 is KGHSH, CDR2 LQKENI, per germline. This CDR3 region has 16 residues. The J segment lost 4 bases and the V segment lost 1 base, leaving 6 bases of the junction unmatched.

The genes are TRBV30 and TRBJ2-1, with TRBD2 as a possible D gene (6 bases). The CDR3 spans 11 residues. Germline values: CDR1 GTSNPN, CDR2 SVGIG (reference sequence). V was cut by 3 bases and J by 10 bases, with 10 bases left in between. The chain's CDR3 is CAWSPSVEQFF. The CDR3 nucleotides are TGTGCCTGGAGCCCTAGCGTCGAGCAGTTCTTC.

This clonotype was seen many times. J is TRBJ2-1 and V is TRBV3-1; D might be TRBD1 (6 bases). V was clipped by 2 bases and J by 6 bases, with 11 bases between them. CDR1 and CDR2 from the germline V gene are LGHDT and YNNKEL (reference sequence). The CDR3 has 14 residues. The CDR3 reads CASSQTGLGNEQFF. DNA of the CDR3: TGTGCCAGCAGCCAAACAGGGCTAGGCAATGAGCAGTTCTTC.

This clonotype was seen at least ten times. The V and J genes are TRBV12-3 or TRBV12-4 and TRBJ2-5; either TRBD1 or TRBD2 may supply D (5 bases each). The CDR3 is made up of 15 amino acids. Trimming removed 3 bases at V and 1 base at J, with 12 bases between. CDR3 residues: CASSFDGTLQETQYF. The CDR3, as DNA: TGTGCCAGCAGTTTCGATGGGACCCTCCAAGAGACCCAGTACTTC.

This clonotype came up a few times. The genes are TRBV20-1 and TRBJ2-7; the D is unclear. With 3 bases removed from V and 1 base from J, the gap between germline ends came to 10 bases. This CDR3 is 13 amino acids long. In germline, CDR1 is DFQATT, CDR2 SNEGSKA (reference sequence). This chain's CDR3 is CSASLGLSYEQYF. As DNA, the CDR3 is TGCAGTGCTAGCCTCGGGTTATCCTACGAGCAGTACTTC.

This clonotype has a handful of counts. The genes are TRBV14 and TRBJ2-7; tentatively, D is TRBD1 or TRBD2 (6 bases each). The CDR3 totals 17 residues. Germline values: CDR1 SGHDN, CDR2 FVKESK. The V and J ends lost 0 bases and 2 bases respectively, with 17 bases between them. The CDR3 loop is CASSQDRDGGRAYEQYF. CDR3 nucleotide sequence: TGTGCCAGCAGCCAAGATCGGGACGGGGGCCGCGCCTACGAGCAGTACTTC.

The sample holds a few counts of this clonotype. The rearrangement links TRBV29-1 to TRBJ2-5; TRBD2 aligns across 8 bases. The CDR3 consists of 13 residues. Germline V gene data show CDR1 as SQVTM and CDR2 as ANQGSEA. V lost 5 bases, J lost 1 base, and 3 bases stayed unmatched. The CDR3 protein is CSVTLAAQETQYF. CDR3 in DNA: TGCAGCGTTACACTAGCGGCCCAAGAGACCCAGTACTTC.

This clonotype was seen a few times. The chain has TRBV5-6 and TRBJ2-1; TRBD1 might be the D (6 bases). The germline V gene has CDR1 SGHDT and CDR2 YYEEEE. This CDR3 contains 17 residues. V gave up 6 bases and J gave up 3 bases, with 22 bases separating them. DNA for the CDR3: TGTGCCAGCAAGAGGACAGATCCGAATTCGGTCTACAATGAGCAGTTCTTC. It is translated as CASKRTDPNSVYNEQFF. The full variable domain, in which reference TRBV5-6 and TRBJ2-1 provide the parts outside the CDR3, is DAGVTQSPTHLIKTRGQQVTLRCSPKSGHDTVSWYQQALGQGPQFIFQYYEEEERQRGNFPDRFSGHQFPNYSSELNVNALLLGDSALYLCASKRTDPNSVYNEQFFGPGTRLTVL.

This clonotype was detected a few times. This chain links TRBV12-3 or TRBV12-4 with TRBJ2-1; D possibly corresponds to TRBD2 (6 bases). The CDR3 has 13 amino acids. Trimming removed 2 bases at V and 9 bases at J, with 11 bases between. The CDR3 nucleotides are TGTGCCAGCAGTTTAAAGTTCGGGGGTGAGCAGTTCTTC. This encodes CASSLKFGGEQFF.

This clonotype has only a few counts. The chain combines TRBV28 with TRBJ1-5; TRBD1 agrees at 8 bases. CDR1 is MDHEN, CDR2 SYDVKM, per germline. The CDR3 has 16 amino acids. J gave up 0 bases and V 6 bases, and 7 bases lay outside the gene matches. CDR3 amino acids: CASRAWDRFSNQPQHF. The CDR3 DNA follows: TGTGCCAGCAGAGCGTGGGACAGGTTTAGCAATCAGCCCCAGCATTTT.

Many counts were recorded for this clonotype. V gene TRBV12-3 or TRBV12-4 combines with J gene TRBJ2-4; D unclear. The CDR3 runs to 13 residues. V lost 1 base and J 8 bases, leaving 9 bases between the germline ends. CDR3 in DNA: TGTGCCAGCAGTTTAGACATAGAGGACATTCAGTACTTC. Protein product: CASSLDIEDIQYF.

This clonotype showed up many times. The J gene is TRBJ1-3, the V gene TRBV4-1, with D possibly TRBD1 on 5 matching bases. CDR3 length equals 15 residues. Germline V lookup: CDR1 MGHRA, CDR2 YSYEKL. V lost 3 bases, J lost 1 base, and 10 bases lay in between. The DNA of the CDR3 is TGCGCCAGCAGCCAGACAGTCCCATCTGGAAACACCATATATTTT. This gives the protein CASSQTVPSGNTIYF.

This clonotype was seen at least ten times. The J gene is TRBJ2-3, the V gene TRBV7-9, with 11 nucleotides matching TRBD2. Germline lookup yields CDR1 SEHNR and CDR2 FQNEAQ (reference sequence). The CDR3 covers 16 residues. The trim removed 3 bases at V and 6 bases at J, leaving 8 bases unmatched. As DNA, the CDR3 is TGTGCCAGCAGCTTTTTAGCGGGAGGGCCAGAGGATACGCAGTATTTT. This codes for CASSFLAGGPEDTQYF.

The V call is TRBV27, the J call TRBJ2-1, with TRBD2 identical over 12 bases. Germline loops: CDR1 MNHEY, CDR2 SMNVEV (reference sequence). V dropped 1 base and J dropped 1; count of bases not matched to a gene: 2. The CDR3 runs to 17 residues. In DNA, the CDR3 is TGTGCCAGCAGTTTATACCTAGCGGGGGGGTCCTACAATGAGCAGTTCTTC. This translates into CASSLYLAGGSYNEQFF.

The gene calls are TRBV7-8 and TRBJ1-1; D remains ambiguous. The germline V and J ends were trimmed by 5 bases and 7 bases, with 8 bases remaining between them. Germline V CDR1 and CDR2: SGHVS, FQNEAQ. This CDR3 has 11 residues. Here the CDR3 reads CASSNSFEAFF. For the CDR3, the DNA is TGTGCCAGCAGCAACAGTTTTGAAGCTTTCTTT. Filled out from reference TRBV7-8 and TRBJ1-1, the complete variable domain reads GAGVSQSPRYKVAKRGQDVALRCDPISGHVSLFWYQQALGQGPEFLTYFQNEAQLDKSGLPSDRFFAERPEGSVSTLKIQRTQQEDSAVYLCASSNSFEAFFGQGTRLTVV.

This chain joins TRBV7-2 and TRBJ1-2, with a weak D call TRBD1 (5 bases). CDR1 and CDR2 (germline): SGHTA, FQGNSA. The V end lost 1 base, the J end lost 12 bases, and 12 bases lay between the germline ends. The CDR3 totals 12 residues. CDR3 sequence (DNA): TGTGCCAGCAGCTTAGGGGGGAAATGGGACACCTTC. Translating gives CASSLGGKWDTF.

The J gene is TRBJ1-6, the V gene TRBV12-3 or TRBV12-4; no definite D call. This CDR3 has 16 amino acids. Trimming shortened V by 3 bases and J by 0 bases, and 9 bases separated the two germline ends. The CDR3 DNA sequence: TGTGCCAGCAGTTTCCCAGGCAGCTCCTATAATTCACCCCTCCACTTT. This sequence encodes CASSFPGSSYNSPLHF.

This clonotype was detected many times. This chain links TRBV5-1 with TRBJ2-5, with 13 bases that match TRBD2. The CDR3 is 15 residues long. J was trimmed by 5 bases and V by 3 bases; bases with no gene match: 4. Germline CDR1 reads SGHRS; CDR2 reads YFSETQ. CDR3 region: CASSSGLAGPETQYF. In nucleotides, the CDR3 is TGCGCCAGCAGCTCGGGACTAGCGGGACCCGAGACCCAGTACTTC. Variable domain in full (rest from reference TRBV5-1 and TRBJ2-5): KAGVTQTPRYLIKTRGQQVTLSCSPISGHRSVSWYQQTPGQGLQFLFEYFSETQRNKGNFPGRFSGRQFSNSRSEMNVSTLELGDSALYLCASSSGLAGPETQYFGPGTRLLVL.

This clonotype was seen repeatedly, ten times or more. CDR3 loop: CSGARTSSHEQYF. The DNA for the CDR3 is TGCAGCGGAGCTCGGACTAGTTCCCACGAGCAGTACTTC. The chain couples TRBV29-1 to TRBJ2-7; TRBD2 aligns across 7 bases. The V segment lost 7 bases and the J segment 5 bases; nucleotides outside the gene matches: 11. This CDR3 has 13 amino acids. Germline V gene lookup returns CDR1 SQVTM and CDR2 ANQGSEA.

The V and J genes are TRBV27 and TRBJ2-7; 11 bases fit TRBD1. Germline V lookup: CDR1 MNHEY, CDR2 SMNVEV (reference sequence). The CDR3 totals 17 residues. Unmatched junction bases numbered 13, after V lost 5 bases and J lost 4 bases. The CDR3 region is CASSPGTGGAQVYEQYF. In nucleotides, the CDR3 is TGTGCCAGCAGTCCCGGGACAGGGGGGGCTCAAGTGTACGAGCAGTACTTC.